Each of the 8 T cell receptor beta chains below was sequenced from the same sample in a study of control samples from healthy donors and cancer patients. The table came from immunoSEQ multiplex PCR; TCRdb's copy has only in-frame clones and leaves some out. This sample's table has some 180,000 clones. The specimen was blood. These receptors were obtained from a young woman in good health.

V gene TRBV6-4 combines with J gene TRBJ1-1, with D perhaps TRBD1 (6 bases). CDR1 and CDR2 from the germline V gene are MRHNA and SNTAGT. Deletions cut 0 bases from V and 3 bases from J, with 8 bases between. This CDR3 comprises 14 residues. CDR3 protein: CASSDSGGYTEAFF. In DNA form, the CDR3 reads TGTGCCAGCAGTGACTCAGGGGGTTACACTGAAGCTTTCTTT.

The J gene is TRBJ1-3, the V gene TRBV19; a possible D gene is TRBD1 (5 bases). With 6 bases removed from V and 0 bases from J, the gap between germline ends came to 9 bases. The CDR3 loop spans 14 amino acids. Germline CDR1 and CDR2: LNHDA and SQIVND (reference sequence). CDR3 in DNA: TGTGCCAGTAGCAGACAGCGCTCTGGAAACACCATATATTTT. Its protein is CASSRQRSGNTIYF.

The chain is built from TRBV6-1 and TRBJ1-2; tentative D call: TRBD1 (5 bases). The CDR3 consists of 14 residues. Germline V gene sequence: CDR1 MNHNS, CDR2 SASEGT. The V end lost 3 bases, the J end lost 11 bases, and 19 bases lay between the germline ends. The CDR3 spells CASSDGTSTQHYTF. DNA for the CDR3: TGTGCCAGCAGTGACGGGACCTCAACCCAACATTACACCTTC.

The chain is built from TRBV4-3 and TRBJ1-1, with D uncertain. The length of the CDR3 is 13 residues. Germline-derived CDR1 and CDR2 are LGHNA and YSLEER. V lost 4 bases and J lost 3, with 9 bases in between. CDR3 in DNA: TGCGCCAGCAGCCGTAGGGTGGACACTGAAGCTTTCTTT. This encodes CASSRRVDTEAFF.

This chain connects TRBV3-1 (or the pseudogene TRBV3-2) to TRBJ1-3; D remains unclear. Germline V gene data show CDR1 as LGHDT and CDR2 as YNNKEL (reference sequence). The CDR3 has 14 residues. The V gene lost 3 bases and the J gene lost 0 bases, with 6 bases spanning the gap. The CDR3 spells CASSHSSSGNTIYF. CDR3 nucleotide sequence: TGTGCCAGCAGCCATTCGAGCTCTGGAAACACCATATATTTT.

V usage is TRBV6-6 and J usage is TRBJ1-1; D gene uncertain. Germline lookup yields CDR1 MNHNY and CDR2 SVGAGI (reference sequence). The CDR3 consists of 11 residues. V gave up 8 bases and J gave up 1 base, with 5 bases separating them. The CDR3 loop reads CASEQNTEAFF. DNA for the CDR3: TGTGCCAGCGAACAGAACACTGAAGCTTTCTTT.

The chain links TRBV2 to TRBJ1-1; 10 positions match TRBD1. In germline, CDR1 is SNHLY, CDR2 FYNNEI. The length of the CDR3 is 15 residues. Trimming removed 8 bases from V and 4 bases from J; junction bases left unmatched: 10. The chain's CDR3 is CASETSWTGGTEAFF. DNA of the CDR3: TGTGCCAGCGAAACTTCTTGGACAGGGGGCACTGAAGCTTTCTTT.

The V and J genes are TRBV7-9 and TRBJ2-1; unclear D gene. The length of the CDR3 is 12 residues. Germline-derived CDR1 and CDR2 are SEHNR and FQNEAQ (reference sequence). With 4 bases removed from V and 7 bases from J, the gap between germline ends came to 8 bases. In nucleotides, the CDR3 is TGTGCCAGCAGCTCGACCCAGAATGAGCAGTTCTTC. Protein sequence: CASSSTQNEQFF. The whole variable domain, filled in from reference TRBV7-9 and TRBJ2-1, reads DTGVSQNPRHKITKRGQNVTFRCDPISEHNRLYWYRQTLGQGPEFLTYFQNEAQLEKSRLLSDRFSAERPKGSFSTLEIQRTEQGDSAMYLCASSSTQNEQFFGPGTRLTVL.